Following are 8 T cell receptor beta chains from one sample sequenced in a study of cytomegalovirus exposure and HLA in healthy donors. A multiplex PCR was run with 60 Vbeta primers and 13 Jbeta primers. TCRdb's table, derived via immunoSEQ multiplex PCR, lists solely in-frame clones and lacks some. The sample has 50,000 or so clones, 55% to 75% seen once. The specimen sequenced was PBMCs. These receptors came from a man aged 40-49 years in good health and CMV-seropositive.

The V call is TRBV6-1, the J call TRBJ2-5; 7 nucleotides line up with TRBD2. CDR1 MNHNS and CDR2 SASEGT come from the germline V gene. V lost 6 bases to trimming and J lost 3 bases; unmatched junction nucleotides: 4. This CDR3 has 13 amino acids. CDR3 sequence: CASREAGEETQYF. CDR3 sequence (DNA): TGTGCCAGCAGGGAGGCGGGGGAAGAGACCCAGTACTTC.

V and J are TRBV7-9 and TRBJ2-3; weak D call: TRBD1 (6 bases). The germline V gene has CDR1 SEHNR and CDR2 FQNEAQ (reference sequence). The V end was cut by 8 bases, the J end by 2 bases, with 11 bases between. This CDR3 region has 13 residues. The CDR3 sequence: CASLRTATDTQYF. In DNA form, the CDR3 reads TGTGCCAGCTTACGGACAGCCACAGATACGCAGTATTTT.

This clone was detected once. The CDR3 DNA reads TGTGCCAGCTCACCTCTCGACAGGGGGCGTACGACTAATGAAAAACTGTTTTTT. The encoded protein is CASSPLDRGRTTNEKLFF. This chain links TRBV18 with TRBJ1-4; TRBD1 agrees at 10 bases. This CDR3 is 18 amino acids long. In germline, CDR1 is KGHSH, CDR2 LQKENI. The J segment lost 2 bases and the V segment lost 3 bases, leaving 9 bases of the junction unmatched.

This clone was observed a handful of times. The V and J genes are TRBV6-1 and TRBJ1-4; 9 bases are a match to TRBD1. This CDR3 is 15 amino acids long. In germline, CDR1 is MNHNS, CDR2 SASEGT. The J segment lost 12 bases and the V segment lost 6 bases, leaving 14 bases of the junction unmatched. CDR3 residues: CASSPRGTGKTELFF. CDR3 nucleotides: TGTGCCAGCAGCCCAAGAGGGACAGGGAAGACAGAACTGTTTTTT.

This clone turned up a few times. The chain links TRBV6-5 to TRBJ1-2; 11 bases are shared with TRBD1. The CDR3 covers 16 residues. Trimming removed 2 bases from V and 4 bases from J; junction bases left unmatched: 6. Germline V gene lookup returns CDR1 MNHEY and CDR2 SVGAGI. The CDR3 protein is CASSYIRTGGGYGYTF. CDR3 nucleotide sequence: TGTGCCAGCAGTTACATCCGGACAGGGGGCGGCTATGGCTACACCTTC.

This clone showed up just once. This chain connects TRBV29-1 to TRBJ1-1; D is perhaps TRBD1 (5 bases). The V and J ends lost 0 bases and 4 bases respectively, with 12 bases between them. CDR1 and CDR2 from the germline V gene are SQVTM and ANQGSEA. The CDR3 covers 14 residues. The CDR3: CSVEDLQGGTEAFF. In nucleotides, the CDR3 is TGCAGCGTTGAAGATCTTCAGGGAGGCACTGAAGCTTTCTTT.

The chain combines TRBV19 with TRBJ1-5; possibly TRBD1 for D (5 bases). The length of the CDR3 is 14 residues. Germline-derived CDR1 and CDR2 are LNHDA and SQIVND (reference sequence). V was trimmed by 5 bases and J by 7 bases, leaving 15 bases between them. The CDR3 reads CASSPLLGGQPQHF. The CDR3 bases are TGTGCCAGTAGTCCCCTCTTGGGGGGACAGCCCCAGCATTTT.

The V call is TRBV5-4, the J call TRBJ1-2; no clear D. V dropped 0 bases and J dropped 4 bases, with 13 bases sitting between them. Germline V gene lookup returns CDR1 SGHNT and CDR2 YYREEE (reference sequence). This CDR3 has 15 amino acids. DNA for the CDR3: TGTGCCAGCAGCTTGGAGAGGCCCGTAGGCTATGGCTACACCTTC. Translation: CASSLERPVGYGYTF.